This T cell receptor (beta chain) originates from a study of blood T cell repertoires in COVID-19. Assay: immunoSEQ multiplex PCR; the TCRdb copy retains only in-frame clones and omits some. This sample has roughly 200,000 clones, with 80% to 90% found just once. The CDR3 sequence is 15 residues long. The trim removed 3 bases at V and 6 bases at J, leaving 5 bases unmatched. Germline CDR1 is SGDLS and CDR2 is YYNGEE. The sample was PBMCs or T cells enriched from blood (not recorded which). This rearrangement joins TRBV9 to TRBJ2-3, with TRBD2 matching over 12 bases. The receptor was derived from a middle-aged woman with acute COVID-19. The CDR3 coding sequence is TGTGCCAGCAGCGGGACTAGCGGGACTGCGGATACGCAGTATTTT. Encoded protein: CASSGTSGTADTQYF.